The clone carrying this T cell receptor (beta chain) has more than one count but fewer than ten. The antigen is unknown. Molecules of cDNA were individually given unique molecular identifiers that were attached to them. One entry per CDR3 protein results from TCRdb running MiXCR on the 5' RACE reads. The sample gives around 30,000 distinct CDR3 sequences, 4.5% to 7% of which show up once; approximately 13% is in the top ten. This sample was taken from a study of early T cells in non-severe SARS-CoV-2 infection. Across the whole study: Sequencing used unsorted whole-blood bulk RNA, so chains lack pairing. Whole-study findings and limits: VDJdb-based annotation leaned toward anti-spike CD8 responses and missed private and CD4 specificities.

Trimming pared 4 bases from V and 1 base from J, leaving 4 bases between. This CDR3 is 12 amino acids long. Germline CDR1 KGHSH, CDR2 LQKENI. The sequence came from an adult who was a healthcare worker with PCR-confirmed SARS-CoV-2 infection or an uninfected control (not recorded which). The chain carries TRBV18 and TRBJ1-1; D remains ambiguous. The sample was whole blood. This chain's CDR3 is CASSQGNTEAFF. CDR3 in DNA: TGTGCCAGCTCACAGGGGAACACTGAAGCTTTCTTT.